This is a list of T cell receptor beta chains from one sample in a study of long-term antiretroviral therapy in people with HIV. TCRdb's table, derived via immunoSEQ multiplex PCR, lists solely in-frame clones and lacks some. The sample yields about 24,000 clones, over 70% seen once. The input for sequencing was unsorted PBMCs, taken approximately 4.3 years after starting antiretroviral therapy. These receptors all come from a man aged 25-45 years with HIV. The CDR3 runs from the conserved cysteine through the conserved F or W. D genes are given only for firm matches. Clone size appears in some rows only: once, few, many, or a class for an expanded clone.

v_gene: TRBV27
j_gene: TRBJ1-5
d_gene: NA
abundance: few
CDR3nt: TGTGCCAGCAGTTTCGTCAATCAGCCCCAGCATTTT
CDR3aa: CASSFVNQPQHF

v_gene: TRBV7-2
j_gene: TRBJ2-7
d_gene: NA
abundance: NA
CDR3nt: TGTGCCAGCAGCTTAGTGGCCGTGAGGGGCGAGCAGTACTTC
CDR3aa: CASSLVAVRGEQYF

v_gene: TRBV12-5
j_gene: TRBJ1-6
d_gene: NA
abundance: NA
CDR3nt: TGTGCTAGTGGTCCGGACGGGATCTCTAATTCACCCCTCCACTTT
CDR3aa: CASGPDGISNSPLHF

v_gene: TRBV5-4
j_gene: TRBJ1-2
d_gene: TRBD1
abundance: NA
CDR3nt: TGTGCCAGCAGCTGGACGCTGACAGGGCCTGGCTACACCTTC
CDR3aa: CASSWTLTGPGYTF

v_gene: TRBV7-6
j_gene: TRBJ2-1
d_gene: NA
abundance: NA
CDR3nt: TGTGCCAGCAGCTTAGGGGGGGATGAGCAGTTCTTC
CDR3aa: CASSLGGDEQFF

v_gene: TRBV27
j_gene: TRBJ2-3
d_gene: NA
abundance: NA
CDR3nt: TGTGCCAGCAGTTCATCCCCTGGCACAGATACGCAGTATTTT
CDR3aa: CASSSSPGTDTQYF

v_gene: TRBV15
j_gene: TRBJ2-5
d_gene: NA
abundance: NA
CDR3nt: TGTGCCACCAGCAGCCAGGGGGGTGGAGAGACCCAGTACTTC
CDR3aa: CATSSQGGGETQYF

v_gene: TRBV7-6
j_gene: TRBJ2-3
d_gene: NA
abundance: once
CDR3nt: TGTGCCAGCAGCTTAGTTGCGGGGCTCGGCACAGATACGCAGTATTTT
CDR3aa: CASSLVAGLGTDTQYF

v_gene: TRBV23-1
j_gene: TRBJ2-1
d_gene: TRBD1
abundance: NA
CDR3nt: TGCGCCAGCAGTCAATACGGTCAACAGGGGGCGTACAATGAGCAGTTCTTC
CDR3aa: CASSQYGQQGAYNEQFF

v_gene: TRBV15
j_gene: TRBJ2-7
d_gene: TRBD1
abundance: NA
CDR3nt: TGTGCCACCAGCAGAGATGGGACAGGGCTAAGGGAGCAGTACTTC
CDR3aa: CATSRDGTGLREQYF

v_gene: TRBV7-2
j_gene: TRBJ2-7
d_gene: TRBD2
abundance: NA
CDR3nt: TGTGCCAGCAGCTTAGTAGCGGGAGCCGCTAACGAGCAGTACTTC
CDR3aa: CASSLVAGAANEQYF

v_gene: TRBV6-5
j_gene: TRBJ2-1
d_gene: NA
abundance: NA
CDR3nt: TGTGCCAGCAGTTACTTTGGGGGCTGGTCGGATGAGCAGTTCTTC
CDR3aa: CASSYFGGWSDEQFF

v_gene: TRBV11-2
j_gene: TRBJ2-7
d_gene: NA
abundance: once
CDR3nt: TGTGCCAGCAGCTTAGTGCGGGGGCGAACCTACGAGCAGTACTTC
CDR3aa: CASSLVRGRTYEQYF

v_gene: TRBV7-3
j_gene: TRBJ1-1
d_gene: TRBD1
abundance: NA
CDR3nt: TGTGCCAGCAGCCCCGGTCAGACAGGGGGCCACAGTGAAGCTTTCTTT
CDR3aa: CASSPGQTGGHSEAFF

v_gene: TRBV10-1
j_gene: TRBJ2-4
d_gene: NA
abundance: NA
CDR3nt: TGCGCCAGCAGTGACGAGACTTCAGCCAAAAACATTCAGTACTTC
CDR3aa: CASSDETSAKNIQYF

v_gene: TRBV5-1
j_gene: TRBJ2-3
d_gene: NA
abundance: NA
CDR3nt: TGCGCCAGCAGCTTGAGCTCTACCCTAGCTGAGCGCACAGATACGCAGTATTTT
CDR3aa: CASSLSSTLAERTDTQYF

v_gene: TRBV10-3
j_gene: TRBJ2-1
d_gene: NA
abundance: NA
CDR3nt: TGTGCCATCAGTGAAATGACTAGGAGCTCCTACAATGAGCAGTTCTTC
CDR3aa: CAISEMTRSSYNEQFF

v_gene: TRBV7-9
j_gene: TRBJ2-7
d_gene: TRBD2
abundance: few
CDR3nt: TGTGCCAGCAGCTCCGGGACTAGGAGCTCCTACGAGCAGTACTTC
CDR3aa: CASSSGTRSSYEQYF

v_gene: TRBV19
j_gene: TRBJ2-7
d_gene: NA
abundance: NA
CDR3nt: TGTGCCAGTAGTAGGGGGTCTCGGGCCGCCTACGAGCAGTACTTC
CDR3aa: CASSRGSRAAYEQYF

v_gene: TRBV19
j_gene: TRBJ1-1
d_gene: TRBD1
abundance: NA
CDR3nt: TGTGCCAGTAGTACGAGACAGGGTATCATGCCTGAAGCTTTCTTT
CDR3aa: CASSTRQGIMPEAFF

v_gene: TRBV5-4
j_gene: TRBJ2-7
d_gene: TRBD1
abundance: few
CDR3nt: TGTGCCAGCAGCTTCGGGACAGGGATTAACCACGAGCAGTACTTC
CDR3aa: CASSFGTGINHEQYF

v_gene: TRBV6-5
j_gene: TRBJ2-7
d_gene: NA
abundance: NA
CDR3nt: TGTGCCAGCAGTTACTCGAATCTGGGGGGCGAGCAGTACTTC
CDR3aa: CASSYSNLGGEQYF

v_gene: TRBV23-1
j_gene: TRBJ2-7
d_gene: NA
abundance: few
CDR3nt: TGCGCCAGCAGTCATTACGAACGGCCGTACGAGCAGTACTTC
CDR3aa: CASSHYERPYEQYF

v_gene: TRBV2
j_gene: TRBJ1-1
d_gene: NA
abundance: once
CDR3nt: TGTGCCAGCAGCCACCCCAGGTCGGGGGGGATCGTCACTGAAGCTTTCTTT
CDR3aa: CASSHPRSGGIVTEAFF

v_gene: TRBV11-2
j_gene: TRBJ1-5
d_gene: NA
abundance: NA
CDR3nt: TGTGCCAGCAGCTTAGTAATCGGGGCAGCCCAGCATTTT
CDR3aa: CASSLVIGAAQHF

v_gene: TRBV7-2
j_gene: TRBJ1-5
d_gene: TRBD1
abundance: NA
CDR3nt: TGTGCCAGCAGCCCGGACAGGGCAAATCAGCCCCAGCATTTT
CDR3aa: CASSPDRANQPQHF

v_gene: TRBV7-9
j_gene: TRBJ2-1
d_gene: TRBD2
abundance: NA
CDR3nt: TGTGCCAGCAGCCGATGGACTAGCGGGGGGGACAATGAGCAGTTCTTC
CDR3aa: CASSRWTSGGDNEQFF

v_gene: TRBV7-8
j_gene: TRBJ1-1
d_gene: NA
abundance: NA
CDR3nt: TGTGCCAGCAGCCCCCGAAGGGTGGACACTGAAGCTTTCTTT
CDR3aa: CASSPRRVDTEAFF

v_gene: TRBV6-6
j_gene: TRBJ2-1
d_gene: TRBD1
abundance: medium-sized
CDR3nt: TGTGCCAGCAGTTACGGACCAGGGACAGTCAATGAGCAGTTCTTC
CDR3aa: CASSYGPGTVNEQFF

v_gene: TRBV7-3
j_gene: TRBJ2-3
d_gene: NA
abundance: NA
CDR3nt: TGTGCCAGCAGAGAAACCGGGACAATTTTCGGTACGCAGTATTTT
CDR3aa: CASRETGTIFGTQYF

v_gene: TRBV6-5
j_gene: TRBJ2-4
d_gene: TRBD1
abundance: NA
CDR3nt: TGTGCCAGCAGTTCCGGGACAGGCATAGCCAAAAACATTCAGTACTTC
CDR3aa: CASSSGTGIAKNIQYF

v_gene: TRBV7-2
j_gene: TRBJ2-3
d_gene: TRBD2
abundance: NA
CDR3nt: TGTGCCAGCAGCTTAAGGCTAGCGGGAGGGTCAGATACGCAGTATTTT
CDR3aa: CASSLRLAGGSDTQYF

v_gene: TRBV5-4
j_gene: TRBJ2-1
d_gene: NA
abundance: once
CDR3nt: TGTGCCAGCAGCATTGAAAATGAGCAGTTCTTC
CDR3aa: CASSIENEQFF

v_gene: TRBV9
j_gene: TRBJ2-5
d_gene: TRBD2
abundance: NA
CDR3nt: TGTGCCAGCAGCGTAGGGACTAGCGGGGCTCAAGAGACCCAGTACTTC
CDR3aa: CASSVGTSGAQETQYF

v_gene: TRBV5-1
j_gene: TRBJ2-7
d_gene: NA
abundance: NA
CDR3nt: TGCGCCAGCAGCTTAGCCACCTCCTACGAGCAGTACTTC
CDR3aa: CASSLATSYEQYF

v_gene: TRBV11-3
j_gene: TRBJ2-1
d_gene: NA
abundance: NA
CDR3nt: TGTGCCAGCAGCTTAGATCCAGGAGATGAGCAGTTCTTC
CDR3aa: CASSLDPGDEQFF

v_gene: TRBV7-9
j_gene: TRBJ1-6
d_gene: NA
abundance: NA
CDR3nt: TGTGCCAGCAGCACTTGGGGCGGAGTTCTAGATTCACCCCTCCACTTT
CDR3aa: CASSTWGGVLDSPLHF

v_gene: TRBV7-2
j_gene: TRBJ2-7
d_gene: NA
abundance: medium-sized
CDR3nt: TGTGCCAGCAGCCTCGAGAGGAACGAGCAGTACTTC
CDR3aa: CASSLERNEQYF

v_gene: TRBV5-4
j_gene: TRBJ1-2
d_gene: TRBD1
abundance: NA
CDR3nt: TGTGCCAGCAGCCCGACAGGGGGACACGGCTACACCTTC
CDR3aa: CASSPTGGHGYTF

v_gene: TRBV27
j_gene: TRBJ1-1
d_gene: NA
abundance: NA
CDR3nt: TGTGCCAGCAGTGCCTTTGCTGAAGCTTTCTTT
CDR3aa: CASSAFAEAFF

v_gene: TRBV7-3
j_gene: TRBJ1-5
d_gene: TRBD1
abundance: NA
CDR3nt: TGTGCCAGCAGGGTTCTGGGACAGGGGATATCCAATCAGCCCCAGCATTTT
CDR3aa: CASRVLGQGISNQPQHF

v_gene: TRBV15
j_gene: TRBJ1-3
d_gene: TRBD1
abundance: NA
CDR3nt: TGTGCCACCGATTCCGGGACAGGGGCCCTCTCTGGAAACACCATATATTTT
CDR3aa: CATDSGTGALSGNTIYF

v_gene: TRBV6-1
j_gene: TRBJ1-1
d_gene: NA
abundance: once
CDR3nt: TGTGCCAGCGGGAGACAGGCCGAAAACACTGAAGCTTTCTTT
CDR3aa: CASGRQAENTEAFF

v_gene: TRBV6-5
j_gene: TRBJ2-1
d_gene: NA
abundance: NA
CDR3nt: TGTGCCAGCAGTTACGATTGGCCTAGCGCCTTGTCCGGGCAGTTCTTC
CDR3aa: CASSYDWPSALSGQFF

v_gene: TRBV28
j_gene: TRBJ2-7
d_gene: TRBD1
abundance: NA
CDR3nt: TGTGCCAGCAGTTTAGCAGACCGGGACAGGGCCGCGGGACGGCGTTGGCACGAGCAGTACTTC
CDR3aa: CASSLADRDRAAGRRWHEQYF

v_gene: TRBV4-1
j_gene: TRBJ2-3
d_gene: NA
abundance: few
CDR3nt: TGCGCCAGCAGCCAACAAGTTGACACAGATACGCAGTATTTT
CDR3aa: CASSQQVDTDTQYF